Sequencing of this TCR beta chain was carried out in a study of T cells in Graves' hyperthyroidism and ophthalmopathy (dated by TCRdb to the late 2010s). Regarding the complete study: Peripheral blood was collected at initial diagnosis, before any treatment. An independent validation cohort of under 20 hyperthyroidism patients and 17 patients who later progressed to ophthalmopathy tested prospective prediction of ophthalmopathy. According to the paper, TCR Vbeta CDR3 sequencing was carried out on 135 peripheral blood samples, which came from fewer than 50 ophthalmopathy, approximately 72 hyperthyroidism and about 17 progressor patients. A discovery cohort of around 100 patients, roughly 40 with Graves' ophthalmopathy and about 58 with stable Graves' hyperthyroidism, was used to find distinguishing TCR V-J signatures. The study also compared thyroid tissue and blood T-cell repertoires from about six Graves' hyperthyroidism patients. Once sampling was done, hyperthyroidism patients were given methimazole at a starting dose of 30 mg daily, whereas ophthalmopathy patients were given high-dose intravenous methylprednisolone. The 75 to 100 discovery patients were divided at random into training and test sets in a 7:3 ratio.

Ophthalmopathy patients had moderately to severely active disease, Clinical Activity Score of at least 3, NOSPECS grade of at least 4, and duration under 3 months. Any patient with an uncontrolled infection, another autoimmune disease, pregnancy or lactation was excluded. Diagnoses relied on clinical symptoms, serum thyroxine and TRAb, thyroid ultrasound and orbital computed tomography. PBMCs were isolated from approximately 10 ml of fresh peripheral blood by Ficoll-Paque density gradient centrifugation. Trizol reagent was used to extract total RNA, and RNA quality was then checked on an Agilent 2100 Bioanalyzer. The TCR beta CDR3 regions were amplified from RNA transcripts. The TCR CDR3 was subjected to a first round of RT-PCR using the HTBI primer set and the Qiagen OneStep RT-PCR kit. Libraries were constructed in a second round of multiplex PCR, after which size selection and purification were performed. Libraries were sequenced paired-end with 100 bp reads on an Illumina HiSeq2000. On the study's bioinformatics: Raw data were processed with SOAPnuke, discarding reads with adapters, uncalled bases, mean Phred below 15, or no exact constant-primer or identifier match. High-quality paired reads were merged with COPE v1.2.5, and unique nucleotide sequences were defined as clonotypes. MiTCR v1.1 was used to align clonotypes to the IMGT TRBV, TRBD and TRBJ reference segments. Only V-J combinations with frequency above 0.0001, covering about 99% of repertoires, were analysed. The TCS score was defined as F50 (clonal expansion) divided by E x V (chaos), with BLOSUM62-based TCRdist calculated between CDR3 peptides within each V-J. Welch's t-statistics and random forest reduced approximately 520 V-J features to 13, which were used in a naive Bayes classifier (R e1071). TCRdb reprocessed the public reads (quality trimming at Q25 with fastp, clone calling with MiXCR) and kept in-frame beta chains. Rows are combined by CDR3 protein, so each entry shows the most common genes and DNA. TCRdb's processing, not the authors' own work, is the source of the V and J calls. Recorded for this sample are about 480,000 distinct CDR3 sequences; about 20% of them occurred a single time. The ten most abundant clones make up approximately 49% of the sample.

The germline V gene supplies CDR1 SQVTM and CDR2 ANQGSEA. Inclusive of the bounding cysteine and phenylalanine, the CDR3 is 13 residues long. Only the CDR3 region is kept as DNA, spanning 39 bases read in frame from base 1. Cut back by 4 bases and 3 bases, the V and J ends lie 12 bases apart. The paper as a whole reports these results and caveats: In cross-validation, a model built on a 13 V-J signature told ophthalmopathy apart from stable hyperthyroidism with 85% to 90% sensitivity and approximately 81% specificity, and in testing the same model reached 80%/75%. Most expanded thyroid clonotypes (frequency above 0.001) were also detected in blood, a finding suggesting that blood repertoires may reflect thyroid immune responses. No statistical method was used to set the sample size in advance, and investigators knew the group allocation. In validation, the model predicted progression to ophthalmopathy with roughly 66% sensitivity and about 72% specificity, a median of 6.5 months before onset.

Remarks on this clonotype: Its specific antigen is unknown. Per-base quality was not reported, and no clone a single base away is much larger than it.

Sequenced: blood. The chain links TRBV29-1 with TRBJ2-5; no D gene call is confident. The TCR was taken from a woman aged 70 to 79 with Graves' ophthalmopathy. Read as DNA, the sequence is TGCAGCGTTGGACGCACTCCGAAAGAGACCCAGTACTTC. Its protein product is CSVGRTPKETQYF.